A single sample gave rise to the 4 T cell receptor beta chains below, sequenced in a study of blood T cell repertoires in COVID-19. Clones were read by immunoSEQ multiplex PCR, and TCRdb kept only the in-frame ones, dropping some. The sample consists of hundreds of thousands of clones, around 90% of them appearing once. Input material: PBMCs or T cells enriched from blood (not recorded which). The receptor set was obtained from a woman aged 60-75 years in a cohort exposed to, infected with or recovered from COVID-19 (not recorded which).

CDR3 residues: CASTGFWGTEAFF. CDR3 DNA: TGTGCCAGCACGGGGTTCTGGGGCACTGAAGCTTTCTTT. The chain uses TRBV28 and TRBJ1-1; D gene unclear. The V gene lost 7 bases and the J gene lost 4 bases, with 13 bases spanning the gap. This CDR3 comprises 13 residues. In germline, CDR1 is MDHEN, CDR2 SYDVKM.

V gene TRBV7-8 combines with J gene TRBJ2-7; 8 positions agree with TRBD1. The CDR3 spans 16 residues. Germline CDR1 is SGHVS and CDR2 is FQNEAQ. V gave up 4 bases and J gave up 3 bases; unmatched junction bases: 11. CDR3 sequence: CASSSFPGQANYEQYF. In DNA form, the CDR3 reads TGTGCCAGCAGCTCTTTTCCGGGACAGGCGAACTACGAGCAGTACTTC.

This clone was seen once. The chain uses TRBV7-9 and TRBJ2-7, with 9 bases lining up with TRBD1. Germline V gives CDR1 SEHNR, CDR2 FQNEAQ (reference sequence). The CDR3 contains 14 residues. The V segment lost 5 bases and the J segment 4 bases; nucleotides outside the gene matches: 6. CDR3 nucleotide sequence: TGTGCCAGCAGCCCCGGGACAGGGTCTTACGAGCAGTACTTC. As protein: CASSPGTGSYEQYF.

The V gene is TRBV19, the J gene TRBJ2-1; TRBD2 agrees at 9 bases. The V gene's germline CDR1 is LNHDA and CDR2 SQIVND (reference sequence). This CDR3 comprises 16 residues. The V and J ends lost 5 bases and 0 bases, in that order; junction bases with no gene match: 5. In DNA, the CDR3 is TGTGCCAGTAGTCCTAGCGGGAAAAGCTCCTACAATGAGCAGTTCTTC. It codes for CASSPSGKSSYNEQFF.